This TCR beta chain was captured by sequencing in a study of human T cells and chemical hapten exposure. One entry per CDR3 protein, called by TCRdb with MiXCR from the RACE reads. The sample records under 45,000 distinct CDR3 sequences, about 5.5% being singletons. The CDR3 runs 16 residues. CDR1 is SNHLY and CDR2 is FYNNEI in the germline V gene. V shed 6 bases and J 0 bases; nucleotides not matched to a gene: 0. Time point given: healthy volunteer bleed at 6 weeks. Blood, whole and unfractionated, served as the source for total RNA extraction. The rearrangement joins TRBV2 to TRBJ2-6, with 12 bases lining up with TRBD2. Sequencing was performed on whole blood. The source of this sequence is a human donor in good health. Some clones in this sample may be carry-over from other donors' samples. The CDR3 here is CASRLAGGSGANVLTF. CDR3 DNA sequence: TGTGCCAGCAGACTAGCGGGGGGCTCTGGGGCCAACGTCCTGACTTTC.